The clone carrying this TCR beta chain was seen more than once but under ten times. Its cognate antigen is unknown. Unique molecular identifiers were present on cDNA, and template switching added a universal primer site. One entry per CDR3 protein results from TCRdb running MiXCR on the 5' RACE reads. This sample carries some 710,000 distinct CDR3 sequences, 5.5% to 6.5% of them seen once, and the ten largest clones take about 1.8%. CDR1 SGHDN and CDR2 FVKESK come from the germline V gene. This CDR3 is built from 13 residues. Trimming pared 2 bases from V and 7 bases from J, leaving 11 bases between. The data derive from a study of identical twins. Study-level findings and limits: Insertion counts were lower in abundant cord blood beta clonotypes, a trend that memory repertoires did not show. Potential partial confounding of zero-insertion analyses by invariant MAIT and iNKT cells was noted.

The chain employs TRBV14 and TRBJ1-2; D is uncertain. Sequencing was done on a sample of naive T cells sorted from blood. The receptor was derived from a young man in good health. The CDR3 region has the DNA TGTGCCAGCAGCCAATCTTCGGCGGCTGGCTACACCTTC. As protein: CASSQSSAAGYTF. Filled out from reference TRBV14 and TRBJ1-2, the complete variable domain reads EAGVTQFPSHSVIEKGQTVTLRCDPISGHDNLYWYRRVMGKEIKFLLHFVKESKQDESGMPNNRFLAERTGGTYSTLKVQPAELEDSGVYFCASSQSSAAGYTFGSGTRLTVV.